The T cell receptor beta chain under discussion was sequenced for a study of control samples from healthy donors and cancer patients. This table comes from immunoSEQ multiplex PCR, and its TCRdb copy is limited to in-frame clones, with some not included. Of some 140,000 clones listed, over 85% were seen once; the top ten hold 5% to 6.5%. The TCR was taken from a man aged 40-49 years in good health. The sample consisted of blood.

CDR3 loop: CASSFSGWQFF. As DNA, the CDR3 is TGTGCCAGCAGTTTCAGTGGGTGGCAGTTCTTC. The chain carries TRBV12-3 or TRBV12-4 and TRBJ2-1; D ambiguous. V was trimmed by 3 bases and J by 12 bases, leaving 9 bases between them. CDR3 length: 11 residues.